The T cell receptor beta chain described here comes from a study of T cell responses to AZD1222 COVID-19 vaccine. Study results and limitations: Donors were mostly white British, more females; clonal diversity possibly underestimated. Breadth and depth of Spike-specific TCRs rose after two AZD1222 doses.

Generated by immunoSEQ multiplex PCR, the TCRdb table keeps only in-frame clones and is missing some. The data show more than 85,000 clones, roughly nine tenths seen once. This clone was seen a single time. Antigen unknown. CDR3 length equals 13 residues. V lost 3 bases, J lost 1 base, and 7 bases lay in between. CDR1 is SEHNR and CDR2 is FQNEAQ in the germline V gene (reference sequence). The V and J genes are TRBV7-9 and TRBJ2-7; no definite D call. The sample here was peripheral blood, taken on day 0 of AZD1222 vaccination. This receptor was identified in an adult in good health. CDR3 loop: CASSFVGSYEQYF. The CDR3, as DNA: TGTGCCAGCAGCTTTGTGGGTTCCTACGAGCAGTACTTC.